This record looks at one TCR beta chain sequence and its context. V lost 3 bases, J lost 6 bases, and 14 bases lay in between. The germline gives CDR1 MDHEN, CDR2 SYDVKM. The CDR3 sequence is 15 residues long. Those who participated ranged in age from roughly 18 to 89 years and resided in some 24 US areas. This sample is part of a study of blood T cell repertoires in COVID-19. On the study more broadly: The United States, Italy and Spain were the sources of the acute and convalescent COVID-19 samples.

TCRdb keeps only in-frame clones here, not all; method: immunoSEQ multiplex PCR. The sample includes about 210,000 clones, about 84% seen only once; the top ten take 4.3%. This TCR was sampled from a man under 40 with acute COVID-19. This chain joins TRBV28 and TRBJ1-4; D might be TRBD1 (5 bases). Sequenced material: PBMCs or T cells enriched from blood (not recorded which). In DNA form, the CDR3 reads TGTGCCAGCAGTTTGGGGCGGCCAATGGATGAAAAACTGTTTTTT. It codes for CASSLGRPMDEKLFF.